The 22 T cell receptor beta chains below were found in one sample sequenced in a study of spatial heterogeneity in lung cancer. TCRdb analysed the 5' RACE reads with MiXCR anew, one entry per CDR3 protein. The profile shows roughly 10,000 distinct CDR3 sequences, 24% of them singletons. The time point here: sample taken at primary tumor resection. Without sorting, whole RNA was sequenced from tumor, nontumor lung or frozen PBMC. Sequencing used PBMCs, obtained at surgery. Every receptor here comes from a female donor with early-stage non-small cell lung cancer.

This CDR3 reads CANARAANTEAFF. CDR3 nucleotides: TGTGCCAACGCCCGGGCCGCGAACACTGAAGCTTTCTTT. This chain joins TRBV12-3 or TRBV12-4 and TRBJ1-1; D is uncertain. The V end lost 10 bases, the J end lost 1 base, and 13 bases lay between the germline ends. CDR3 length: 13 residues.

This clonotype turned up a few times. The CDR3 loop reads CASSHDDRGDTEAFF. In DNA form, the CDR3 reads TGTGCCAGCAGCCATGACGACAGGGGGGACACTGAAGCTTTCTTT. The chain links TRBV3-1 to TRBJ1-1; 9 bases agree with TRBD1. The V gene end was trimmed by 3 bases and the J gene end by 3 bases; junction bases not matched to a gene: 5. CDR3 length equals 15 residues. Germline loops: CDR1 LGHDT, CDR2 YNNKEL (reference sequence).

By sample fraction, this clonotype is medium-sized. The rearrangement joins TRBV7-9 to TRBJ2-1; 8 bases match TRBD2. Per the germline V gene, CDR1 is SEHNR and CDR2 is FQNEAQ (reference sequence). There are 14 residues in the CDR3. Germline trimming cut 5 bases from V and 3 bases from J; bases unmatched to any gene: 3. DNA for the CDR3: TGTGCCAGCAGCCATAGCGGGAACTACAATGAGCAGTTCTTC. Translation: CASSHSGNYNEQFF.

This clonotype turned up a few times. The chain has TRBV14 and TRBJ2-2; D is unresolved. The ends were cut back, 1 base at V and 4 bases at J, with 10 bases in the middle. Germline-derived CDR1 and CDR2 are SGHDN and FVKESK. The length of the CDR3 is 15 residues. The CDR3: CASSQVRTLTGELFF. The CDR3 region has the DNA TGTGCCAGCAGCCAAGTTAGGACCCTCACCGGGGAGCTGTTTTTT.

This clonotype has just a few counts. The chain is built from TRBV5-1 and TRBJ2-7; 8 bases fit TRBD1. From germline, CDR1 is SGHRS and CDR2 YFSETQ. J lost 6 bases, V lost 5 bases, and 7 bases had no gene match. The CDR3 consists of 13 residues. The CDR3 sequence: CASRIDRGGEQYF. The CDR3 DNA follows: TGCGCCAGCAGAATAGACAGGGGCGGCGAGCAGTACTTC.

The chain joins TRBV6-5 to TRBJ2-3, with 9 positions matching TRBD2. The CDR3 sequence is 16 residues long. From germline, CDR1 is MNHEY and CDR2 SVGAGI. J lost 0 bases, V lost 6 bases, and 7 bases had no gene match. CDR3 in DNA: TGTGCCAGCAGACCCCTGGGACTAGCTAGCACAGATACGCAGTATTTT. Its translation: CASRPLGLASTDTQYF.

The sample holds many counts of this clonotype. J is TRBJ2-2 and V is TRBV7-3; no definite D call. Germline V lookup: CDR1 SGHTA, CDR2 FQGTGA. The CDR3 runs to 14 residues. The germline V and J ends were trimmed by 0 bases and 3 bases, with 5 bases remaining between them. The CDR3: CASSLTRYTGELFF. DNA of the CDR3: TGTGCCAGCAGCTTAACCCGCTACACCGGGGAGCTGTTTTTT.

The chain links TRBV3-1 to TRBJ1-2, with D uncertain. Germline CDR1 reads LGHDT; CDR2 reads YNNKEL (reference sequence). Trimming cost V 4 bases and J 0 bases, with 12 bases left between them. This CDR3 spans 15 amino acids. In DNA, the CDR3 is TGTGCCAGCAGCCCCTTGGATTACCCTAACTATGGCTACACCTTC. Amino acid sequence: CASSPLDYPNYGYTF.

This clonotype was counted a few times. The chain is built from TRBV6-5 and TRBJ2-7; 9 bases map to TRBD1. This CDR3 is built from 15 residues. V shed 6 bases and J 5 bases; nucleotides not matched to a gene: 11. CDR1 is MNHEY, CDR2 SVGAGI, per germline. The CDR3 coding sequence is TGTGCCAGCAGACATTTGGGACAGGGCCAACACGAGCAGTACTTC. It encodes CASRHLGQGQHEQYF.

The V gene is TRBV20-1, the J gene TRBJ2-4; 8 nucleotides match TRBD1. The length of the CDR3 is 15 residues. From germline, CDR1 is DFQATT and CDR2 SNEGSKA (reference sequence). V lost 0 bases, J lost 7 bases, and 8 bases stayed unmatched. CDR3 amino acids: CSAREDKTGDNIQYF. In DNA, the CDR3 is TGCAGTGCTAGAGAAGACAAGACAGGGGACAACATTCAGTACTTC.

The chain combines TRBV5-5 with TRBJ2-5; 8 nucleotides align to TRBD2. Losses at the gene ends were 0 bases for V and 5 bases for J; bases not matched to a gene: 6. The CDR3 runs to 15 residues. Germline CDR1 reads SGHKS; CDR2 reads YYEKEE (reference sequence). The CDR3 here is CASSLAGIAGETQYF. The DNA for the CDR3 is TGTGCCAGCAGCTTGGCCGGGATAGCGGGGGAGACCCAGTACTTC.

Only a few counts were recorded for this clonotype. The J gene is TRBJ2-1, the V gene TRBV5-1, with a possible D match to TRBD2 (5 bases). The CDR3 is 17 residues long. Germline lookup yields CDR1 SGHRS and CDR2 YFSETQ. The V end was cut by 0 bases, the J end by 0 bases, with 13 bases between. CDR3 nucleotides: TGCGCCAGCAGCTTGGTTGGCGGGCTAAGCTCCTACAATGAGCAGTTCTTC. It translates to CASSLVGGLSSYNEQFF.

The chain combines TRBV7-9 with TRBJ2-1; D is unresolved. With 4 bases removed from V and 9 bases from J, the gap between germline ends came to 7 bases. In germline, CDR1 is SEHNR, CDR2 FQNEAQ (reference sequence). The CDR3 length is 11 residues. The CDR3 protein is CASSSSGEQFF. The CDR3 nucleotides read TGTGCCAGCAGCTCCTCGGGTGAGCAGTTCTTC.

The CDR3 bases are TGCAGCGTTGCCCAGACTAGCGGGAGAGGAGATACGCAGTATTTT. This encodes CSVAQTSGRGDTQYF. The chain links TRBV29-1 to TRBJ2-3; 12 bases align to TRBD2. The CDR3 runs to 15 residues. V shed 4 bases and J 5 bases; nucleotides not matched to a gene: 7. Germline assignment: CDR1 SQVTM and CDR2 ANQGSEA.

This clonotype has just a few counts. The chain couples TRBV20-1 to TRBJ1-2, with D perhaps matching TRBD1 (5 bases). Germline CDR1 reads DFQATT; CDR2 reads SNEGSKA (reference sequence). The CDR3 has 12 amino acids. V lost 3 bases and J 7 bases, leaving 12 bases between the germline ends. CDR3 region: CSARRQGGGYTF. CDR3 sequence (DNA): TGCAGTGCTAGGCGGCAGGGTGGTGGCTACACCTTC.

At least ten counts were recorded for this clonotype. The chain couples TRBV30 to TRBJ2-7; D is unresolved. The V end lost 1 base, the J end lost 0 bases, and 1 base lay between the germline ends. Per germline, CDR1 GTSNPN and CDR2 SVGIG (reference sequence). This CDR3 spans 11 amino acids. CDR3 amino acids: CAWSASYEQYF. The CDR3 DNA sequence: TGTGCCTGGAGTGCCTCCTACGAGCAGTACTTC.

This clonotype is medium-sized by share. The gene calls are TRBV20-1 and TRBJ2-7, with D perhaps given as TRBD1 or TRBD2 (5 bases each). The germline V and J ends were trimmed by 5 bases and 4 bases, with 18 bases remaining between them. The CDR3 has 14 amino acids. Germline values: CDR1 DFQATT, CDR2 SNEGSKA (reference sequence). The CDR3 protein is CSADPSGQDYEQYF. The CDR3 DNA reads TGCAGTGCTGATCCCTCGGGGCAAGATTACGAGCAGTACTTC.

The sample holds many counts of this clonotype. The CDR3 bases are TGTGCCAGCAGCTTAGCTCCCCAGGTTGATCAGCCCCAGCATTTT. This codes for CASSLAPQVDQPQHF. The V and J genes are TRBV7-9 and TRBJ1-5; D not resolved. CDR3 size: 15 residues. Germline assignment: CDR1 SEHNR and CDR2 FQNEAQ (reference sequence). V was cut by 0 bases and J by 5 bases, with 11 bases left in between.

The CDR3 region has the DNA TGCAGTGCTAGAGATCACGCTAGCGGGGATCTAAATGAGCAGTTCTTC. Amino acids: CSARDHASGDLNEQFF. This rearrangement joins TRBV20-1 to TRBJ2-1; 9 nucleotides align to TRBD2. This CDR3 is built from 16 residues. The germline V gene has CDR1 DFQATT and CDR2 SNEGSKA (reference sequence). V was pared by 0 bases and J by 7 bases, with 10 bases of the junction left unmatched.

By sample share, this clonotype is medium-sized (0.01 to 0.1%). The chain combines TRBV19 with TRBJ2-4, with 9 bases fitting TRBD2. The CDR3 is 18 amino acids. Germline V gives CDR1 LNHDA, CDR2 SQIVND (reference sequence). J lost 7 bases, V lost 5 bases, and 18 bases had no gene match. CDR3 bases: TGTGCCAGTAGTCAACAGGGCGTACTAGCGGGCCCGGAGAACATTCAGTACTTC. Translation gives CASSQQGVLAGPENIQYF.

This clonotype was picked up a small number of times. The CDR3 DNA reads TGTGCCAGCAGCTCCAGACCCGGGACAGGGTCAGAAAAACTGTTTTTT. The encoded protein is CASSSRPGTGSEKLFF. The V gene is TRBV7-2, the J gene TRBJ1-4, with 9 bases identical to TRBD1. Trimming at V came to 4 bases and at J to 8 bases, leaving 11 bases not matched to a gene. Germline lookup yields CDR1 SGHTA and CDR2 FQGNSA. This CDR3 has 16 residues.

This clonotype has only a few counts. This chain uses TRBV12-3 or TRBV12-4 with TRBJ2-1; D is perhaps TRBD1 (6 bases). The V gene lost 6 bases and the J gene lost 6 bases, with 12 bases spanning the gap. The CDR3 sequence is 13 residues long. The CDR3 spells CASRATGSNEQFF. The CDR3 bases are TGTGCCAGCAGGGCGACAGGCAGCAATGAGCAGTTCTTC.